These 2 T cell receptor beta chains share one sample of origin, sequenced in a study of shared clonotypes between healthy human individuals. The method was immunoSEQ multiplex PCR; TCRdb's version includes in-frame clones alone and lacks a portion of them. The sample contains some 500,000 clones, 95% to 97% of which appear only once. Sequences were obtained from naive CD4+ T cells sorted from blood. As for subset: CD45RA+ positively selected. These receptors came from a woman in her twenties or thirties in good health.

This clone appeared once. The rearrangement joins TRBV27 to TRBJ1-5; the D gene is possibly TRBD1 (5 bases). There are 17 residues in the CDR3. CDR1 and CDR2 (germline): MNHEY, SMNVEV (reference sequence). Trimming took 0 bases from V and 2 from J, leaving 14 bases between them. The CDR3, as DNA: TGTGCCAGCAGTTTATCCCGGGACCAAGGTGGCAATCAGCCCCAGCATTTT. Amino acid sequence: CASSLSRDQGGNQPQHF.

In DNA, the CDR3 is TGTGCCAGCAGTGCTCTGGGACTAGCGGGGATCACCGGGGAGCTGTTTTTT. It codes for CASSALGLAGITGELFF. The rearrangement links TRBV2 to TRBJ2-2, with 13 bases aligning to TRBD2. The junction had 6 bases not matched to a gene; V was cut back by 4 bases and J by 4 bases. The CDR3 has 17 residues. Germline CDR1 is SNHLY and CDR2 is FYNNEI.